Listed below are T cell receptor beta chains from one sample, sequenced in a study of cytomegalovirus exposure and HLA in healthy donors. Using immunoSEQ multiplex PCR, the repertoire was profiled, and TCRdb retains in-frame clones only, with some absent. The table lists roughly 180,000 clones, approximately 80% of them singletons. Specimen: PBMCs. These receptors all come from a woman aged 50 to 65 in good health and CMV-seropositive. The CDR3 runs from the conserved cysteine through the conserved F or W. A D gene is named only where the DNA matches it firmly. Not every row has a clone size; where given, it reads once, few, many or a size class.

j_gene: TRBJ2-7; abundance: few; v_gene: TRBV19; d_gene: TRBD1; len: 16; CDR3nt: TGTGCCAGTAGCGCTCGCACAGGGGGTGCTTCCTACGAGCAGTACTTC; CDR3aa: CASSARTGGASYEQYF
j_gene: TRBJ2-7; abundance: NA; v_gene: TRBV19; d_gene: TRBD2; len: 13; CDR3nt: TGTGCCAGTAGTACTAGCGGCCCCTACGAGCAGTACTTC; CDR3aa: CASSTSGPYEQYF
j_gene: TRBJ2-7; abundance: NA; v_gene: TRBV7-9; d_gene: TRBD2; len: 15; CDR3nt: TGTGCCAGCAGCTTAGTAGCGGGAGGGGAGCACGAGCAGTACTTC; CDR3aa: CASSLVAGGEHEQYF
j_gene: TRBJ2-3; abundance: NA; v_gene: TRBV11-2; d_gene: NA; len: 14; CDR3nt: TGTGCCAGCAGCTTAGGGGGGGGCACAGATACGCAGTATTTT; CDR3aa: CASSLGGGTDTQYF
j_gene: TRBJ2-7; abundance: NA; v_gene: TRBV7-3; d_gene: TRBD2; len: 20; CDR3nt: TGTGCCAGCAGCTTAAGAGGGTCACCGGGGACTAGCGGCCCCTCCTACGAGCAGTACTTC; CDR3aa: CASSLRGSPGTSGPSYEQYF
j_gene: TRBJ2-1; abundance: once; v_gene: TRBV5-1; d_gene: NA; len: 16; CDR3nt: TGCGCCAGCAGCTTGGACGGTTTGGACACCTACAATGAGCAGTTCTTC; CDR3aa: CASSLDGLDTYNEQFF
j_gene: TRBJ2-3; abundance: NA; v_gene: TRBV7-6; d_gene: TRBD2; len: 15; CDR3nt: TGTGCCAGCAGCACCGGACTAGCGGGAGCAGATACGCAGTATTTT; CDR3aa: CASSTGLAGADTQYF
j_gene: TRBJ2-5; abundance: NA; v_gene: TRBV5-4; d_gene: TRBD1; len: 16; CDR3nt: TGTGCCAGCAGCTTCGTACCGGGACAGGGAGCAGAGACCCAGTACTTC; CDR3aa: CASSFVPGQGAETQYF
j_gene: TRBJ1-5; abundance: NA; v_gene: TRBV10-1; d_gene: NA; len: 12; CDR3nt: TGCGCCAGCAGTGATTCGGACAAACCCCAGCATTTT; CDR3aa: CASSDSDKPQHF
j_gene: TRBJ1-1; abundance: NA; v_gene: TRBV29-1; d_gene: TRBD1; len: 13; CDR3nt: TGCAGCACTAGGACAGGGGGGAACACTGAAGCTTTCTTT; CDR3aa: CSTRTGGNTEAFF
j_gene: TRBJ1-2; abundance: NA; v_gene: TRBV28; d_gene: NA; len: 17; CDR3nt: TGTGCCAGCAGCATACTCACCGGGACACGCACCAACTATGGCTACACCTTC; CDR3aa: CASSILTGTRTNYGYTF
j_gene: TRBJ2-1; abundance: NA; v_gene: TRBV19; d_gene: TRBD2; len: 15; CDR3nt: TGTGCCAGTAGTATATCTCCTAGCGGATACAATGAGCAGTTCTTC; CDR3aa: CASSISPSGYNEQFF
j_gene: TRBJ1-1; abundance: NA; v_gene: TRBV7-2; d_gene: NA; len: 13; CDR3nt: TGTGCCAGCAGCTCCGTTTTCAACACTGAAGCTTTCTTT; CDR3aa: CASSSVFNTEAFF
j_gene: TRBJ2-3; abundance: few; v_gene: TRBV4-3; d_gene: NA; len: 15; CDR3nt: TGCGCCAGCAGCCAAAGGCGGGGAGGTTCAGATACGCAGTATTTT; CDR3aa: CASSQRRGGSDTQYF
j_gene: TRBJ1-5; abundance: NA; v_gene: TRBV19; d_gene: NA; len: 15; CDR3nt: TGTGCCAGTAGTATGCGAATGTATAGCAATCAGCCCCAGCATTTT; CDR3aa: CASSMRMYSNQPQHF
j_gene: TRBJ2-3; abundance: NA; v_gene: TRBV2; d_gene: TRBD2; len: 15; CDR3nt: TGTGCCAGCAGATCCGGGACTAGCGGCACAGATACGCAGTATTTT; CDR3aa: CASRSGTSGTDTQYF
j_gene: TRBJ2-7; abundance: NA; v_gene: TRBV27; d_gene: TRBD2; len: 15; CDR3nt: TGTGCCAGCAGAGAGACTAGCGGGGCCTTCTACGAGCAGTACTTC; CDR3aa: CASRETSGAFYEQYF